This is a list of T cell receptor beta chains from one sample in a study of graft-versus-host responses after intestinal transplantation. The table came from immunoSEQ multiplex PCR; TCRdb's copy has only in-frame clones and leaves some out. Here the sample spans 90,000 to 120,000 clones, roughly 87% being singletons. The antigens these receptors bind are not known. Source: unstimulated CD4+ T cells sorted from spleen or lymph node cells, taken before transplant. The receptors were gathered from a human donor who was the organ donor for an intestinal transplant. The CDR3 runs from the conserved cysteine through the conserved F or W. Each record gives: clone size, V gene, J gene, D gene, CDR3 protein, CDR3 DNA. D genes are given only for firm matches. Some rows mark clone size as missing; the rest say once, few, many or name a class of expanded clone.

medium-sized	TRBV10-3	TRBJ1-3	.	CAISVNSGNTIYF	TGTGCCATCAGTGTGAACTCTGGAAACACCATATATTTT
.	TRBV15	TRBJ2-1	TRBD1	CATTRDRGNEQFF	TGTGCCACCACCAGGGACAGGGGGAATGAGCAGTTCTTC
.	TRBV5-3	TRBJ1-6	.	CARSLQGRAPLHF	TGTGCCAGAAGCTTACAGGGTCGAGCGCCCCTCCACTTT
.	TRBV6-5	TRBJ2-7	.	CASRLARQGEQQYF	TGTGCCAGCAGACTAGCCCGACAGGGAGAACAGCAGTACTTC
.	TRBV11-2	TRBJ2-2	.	CASSLDQQGELFF	TGTGCCAGCAGCTTAGATCAGCAGGGGGAGCTGTTTTTT
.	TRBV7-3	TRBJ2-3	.	CASSSAGDTQYF	TGTGCCAGCAGTTCTGCTGGAGATACGCAGTATTTT
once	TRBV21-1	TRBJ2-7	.	CASSSRPAVYEQYF	TGTGCCAGCAGCTCTCGCCCGGCAGTTTACGAGCAGTACTTC
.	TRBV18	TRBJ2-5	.	CASSPGQKETQYF	TGTGCCAGCTCACCAGGGCAGAAAGAGACCCAGTACTTC
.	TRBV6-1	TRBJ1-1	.	CASTVTHTPFF	TGTGCCAGCACGGTGACCCACACACCTTTCTTT
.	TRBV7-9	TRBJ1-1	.	CASSDRNTEAFF	TGTGCCAGCAGCGACAGGAACACTGAAGCTTTCTTT
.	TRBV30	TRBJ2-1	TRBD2	CAWSPSGRAFNEQFF	TGTGCCTGGAGTCCGAGCGGGAGGGCCTTTAATGAGCAGTTCTTC
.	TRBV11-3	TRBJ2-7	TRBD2	CASSLGGNRNSDF	TGTGCCAGCAGCTTGGGGGGGAACAGGAATTCTGACTTC
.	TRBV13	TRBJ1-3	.	CASSLTPKGNTIYF	TGTGCCAGCAGCTTAACCCCCAAGGGAAACACCATATATTTT
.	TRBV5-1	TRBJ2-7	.	CASSLVGTPAYEQYF	TGCGCCAGCAGCTTGGTGGGGACACCCGCCTACGAGCAGTACTTC
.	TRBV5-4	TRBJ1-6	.	CASSLDFGNSPLHF	TGTGCCAGCAGCTTGGATTTCGGCAATTCACCCCTCCACTTT
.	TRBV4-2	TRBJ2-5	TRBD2	CASSQGSTSGRTYQETQYF	TGTGCCAGCAGCCAAGGTTCAACTAGCGGGAGAACGTACCAAGAGACCCAGTACTTC
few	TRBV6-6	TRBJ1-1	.	CASSGPGNTEAFF	TGTGCCAGCAGTGGACCGGGGAACACTGAAGCTTTCTTT
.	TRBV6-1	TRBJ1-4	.	CASSRKVNEKLFF	TGTGCCAGCAGCCGAAAGGTTAATGAAAAACTGTTTTTT
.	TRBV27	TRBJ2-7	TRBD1	CASSLGQYWYEQYF	TGTGCCAGCAGTCTGGGACAGTACTGGTACGAGCAGTACTTC
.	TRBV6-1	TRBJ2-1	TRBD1	CASTRDSSYNEQFF	TGTGCCAGTACCCGGGACAGCTCCTACAATGAGCAGTTCTTC
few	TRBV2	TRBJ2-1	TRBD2	CASSLRTSGHPPNNEQFF	TGTGCCAGCAGTCTAAGGACTAGCGGCCACCCCCCAAACAATGAGCAGTTCTTC
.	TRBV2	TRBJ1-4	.	CASSEGPGANEKLFF	TGTGCCAGCAGTGAGGGGCCGGGGGCTAATGAAAAACTGTTTTTT
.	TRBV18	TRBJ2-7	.	CASSNRDTSYEQYF	TGTGCCAGCTCAAACCGGGACACCTCCTACGAGCAGTACTTC
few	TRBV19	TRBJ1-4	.	CASSITRNSNEKLFF	TGTGCCAGTAGTATCACCCGAAATTCTAATGAAAAACTGTTTTTT
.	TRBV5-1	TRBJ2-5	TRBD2	CASSFTSGGEETQYF	TGCGCCAGCAGCTTCACTAGCGGGGGCGAAGAGACCCAGTACTTC
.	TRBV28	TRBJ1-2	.	CASSLGGTGYGYTF	TGTGCCAGCAGTTTAGGGGGAACAGGCTATGGCTACACCTTC
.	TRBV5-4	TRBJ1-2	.	CASSLRGLTYGYTF	TGTGCCAGCAGCTTGCGCGGGTTGACTTATGGCTACACCTTC
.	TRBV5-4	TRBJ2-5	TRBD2	CASSLAGGETQYF	TGTGCCAGCAGCTTAGCGGGAGGGGAGACCCAGTACTTC
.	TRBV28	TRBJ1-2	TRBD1	CAAQGNYGYTF	TGTGCCGCACAGGGGAACTATGGCTACACCTTC
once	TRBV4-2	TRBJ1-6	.	CASSQGVRGSSPLHF	TGTGCCAGCAGCCAAGGCGTCAGAGGCAGTTCACCCCTCCACTTT
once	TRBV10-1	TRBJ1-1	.	CASSSGTAGNTEAFF	TGCGCCAGCAGTTCAGGGACGGCTGGGAACACTGAAGCTTTCTTT
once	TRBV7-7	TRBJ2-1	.	CASSLVLADYNEQFF	TGTGCCAGCAGCTTAGTGTTGGCGGATTACAATGAGCAGTTCTTC
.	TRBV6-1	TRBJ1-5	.	CASTRGIYSNQPQHF	TGTGCCAGCACCCGAGGGATTTATAGCAATCAGCCCCAGCATTTT
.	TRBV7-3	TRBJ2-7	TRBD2	CASSLTGGAYEQYF	TGTGCCAGCAGCTTGACCGGGGGGGCCTACGAGCAGTACTTC
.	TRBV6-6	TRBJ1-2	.	CASSRTVFYGYTF	TGTGCCAGCAGTAGGACAGTCTTCTATGGCTACACCTTC
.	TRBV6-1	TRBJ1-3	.	CASTSVPAWGNTIYF	TGTGCCAGCACCTCGGTCCCGGCTTGGGGAAACACCATATATTTT
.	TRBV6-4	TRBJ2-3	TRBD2	CASSLAGLTDTQYF	TGTGCCAGCAGCTTAGCGGGGCTTACAGATACGCAGTATTTT
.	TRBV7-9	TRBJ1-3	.	CASSQGGTAARSGNTIYF	TGTGCCAGCAGCCAGGGTGGGACGGCCGCCCGCTCTGGAAACACCATATATTTT
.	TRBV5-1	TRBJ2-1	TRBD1	CASSVGQVFNEQFF	TGCGCCAGCAGTGTGGGACAGGTTTTCAATGAGCAGTTCTTC
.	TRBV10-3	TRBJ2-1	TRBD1	CAITGETGGNNEQFF	TGTGCCATCACCGGGGAGACAGGGGGAAACAATGAGCAGTTCTTC
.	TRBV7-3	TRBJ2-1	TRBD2	CASSGSGGPYEQFF	TGTGCCAGCAGCGGGTCGGGAGGGCCATATGAGCAGTTCTTC
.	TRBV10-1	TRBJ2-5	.	CASSAPQTQYF	TGCGCCAGCAGTGCCCCGCAGACCCAGTACTTC
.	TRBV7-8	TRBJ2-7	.	CASSSRPDYPYEQYF	TGTGCCAGCAGCTCCCGTCCGGATTACCCCTACGAGCAGTACTTC
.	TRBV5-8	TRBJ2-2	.	CASRTRSTGELFF	TGTGCCAGCAGGACTAGATCTACCGGGGAGCTGTTTTTT
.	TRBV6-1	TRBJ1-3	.	CASSEFTTGNTIYF	TGTGCCAGCAGTGAATTCACAACTGGAAACACCATATATTTT
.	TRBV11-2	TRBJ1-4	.	CASSLSLGALFF	TGTGCCAGCAGCTTGTCCCTGGGGGCCCTGTTTTTT
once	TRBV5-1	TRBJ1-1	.	CASIAQPGNTEAFF	TGCGCCAGCATCGCACAGCCAGGGAACACTGAAGCTTTCTTT
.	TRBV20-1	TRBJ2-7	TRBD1	CSARRQGWQYF	TGCAGTGCTAGAAGACAGGGCTGGCAGTACTTC
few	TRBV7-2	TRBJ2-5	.	CASSLAGGRETQYF	TGTGCCAGCAGCTTAGCGGGCGGGCGGGAGACCCAGTACTTC
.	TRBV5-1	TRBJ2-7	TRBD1	CASRQGAQPTYEQYF	TGCGCCAGTCGACAGGGGGCTCAACCTACCTACGAGCAGTACTTC
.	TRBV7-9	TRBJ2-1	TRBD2	CASSLLAGANNEQFF	TGTGCCAGCAGCTTACTAGCGGGGGCCAACAATGAGCAGTTCTTC
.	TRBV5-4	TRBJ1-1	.	CASSRDGNTEAFF	TGTGCCAGCAGTCGTGACGGGAACACTGAAGCTTTCTTT
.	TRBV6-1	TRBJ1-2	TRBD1	CASSAAQGEGNYGYTF	TGTGCCAGCAGTGCTGCCCAGGGGGAGGGTAACTATGGCTACACCTTC
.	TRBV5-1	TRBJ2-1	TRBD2	CASSATGTSSLEQFF	TGCGCCAGCAGCGCTACCGGGACTAGCAGTCTTGAGCAGTTCTTC
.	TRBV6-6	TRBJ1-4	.	CASSRMFRRDEKLFF	TGTGCCAGCAGCCGTATGTTTCGGAGGGATGAAAAACTGTTTTTT
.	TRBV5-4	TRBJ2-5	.	CASSSSGWPSAQYF	TGTGCCAGCAGCTCCTCAGGGTGGCCATCGGCCCAGTACTTC
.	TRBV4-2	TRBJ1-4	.	CASSPRWGLLNEKLFF	TGTGCCAGCAGCCCTCGATGGGGACTACTTAATGAAAAACTGTTTTTT
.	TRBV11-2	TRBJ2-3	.	CASSLVSDTQYF	TGTGCCAGCAGCTTGGTCTCCGATACGCAGTATTTT